These 2 T cell receptor beta chains were all obtained from the same sample, sequenced in a study of T cells in Graves' hyperthyroidism and ophthalmopathy. Amplification targeted TCR beta CDR3 regions from RNA transcripts. A set of HTBI primers served as the primers for a first-round RT-PCR of the TCR CDR3. TCRdb re-analysed the multiplex PCR reads in MiXCR, keeping a single row per CDR3 protein. This sample has a few hundred thousand distinct CDR3 sequences, with 46% found just once. Sequenced material: peripheral blood or thyroid tissue (not recorded which). The receptors shown here come from a young woman with Graves' hyperthyroidism.

The V call is TRBV4-1, the J call TRBJ2-7; maybe TRBD2 (6 bases). Trimming removed 0 bases at V and 0 bases at J, with 15 bases between. Germline lookup yields CDR1 MGHRA and CDR2 YSYEKL. The CDR3 sequence is 17 residues long. The DNA for the CDR3 is TGCGCCAGCAGCCAAGATCAAGTTAGCGGACTCTCCTACGAGCAGTACTTC. Its translation: CASSQDQVSGLSYEQYF.

The J gene is TRBJ2-5, the V gene TRBV7-3, with 8 nucleotides matching TRBD1. The V gene end was trimmed by 5 bases and the J gene end by 5 bases; junction bases not matched to a gene: 7. The CDR3 is 14 amino acids. Germline V CDR1 and CDR2: SGHTA, FQGTGA. In DNA form, the CDR3 reads TGTGCCAGCAGCGCATCAGGGGGCAGGGAGACCCAGTACTTC. This gives the protein CASSASGGRETQYF. Full variable domain (missing parts from reference TRBV7-3 and TRBJ2-5): GAGVSQTPSNKVTEKGKYVELRCDPISGHTALYWYRQSLGQGPEFLIYFQGTGAADDSGLPNDRFFAVRPEGSVSTLKIQRTERGDSAVYLCASSASGGRETQYFGPGTRLLVL.